This TCR beta chain originates from a study of cytomegalovirus exposure and HLA in healthy donors. Study as a whole: Around 83% of 300 to 450 genotyped donors fell in the Caucasian-associated ancestry cluster. Study findings and constraints: Accurate prediction of HLA-A and HLA-B alleles (for most subjects) was reportedly achieved from TCR beta sequences. Later analysis identified about 17,000 TCR beta sequences associated with HLA alleles, using a false discovery rate threshold of 0.05. A missense variant in DCLRE1C was later tied to TCR beta V- and J-gene trimming.

It was with 60 Vbeta and 13 Jbeta primers that the PCR ran. Repertoires were generated with immunoSEQ multiplex PCR, while TCRdb's copy carries only in-frame clones and drops some. The top ten hold approximately 9.4% of the sample, which has some 120,000 clones, 70% seen once. Germline V gene lookup returns CDR1 SGDLS and CDR2 YYNGEE. The V and J ends lost 3 bases and 7 bases respectively, with 14 bases between them. This CDR3 has 15 amino acids. Concerning this clone itself: The antigen is unknown.

The J gene is TRBJ1-6, the V gene TRBV9, with D possibly TRBD1 on 6 matching bases. The source of this sequence is a man aged 25-40 years in good health and CMV-seropositive. Sample: PBMCs. CDR3 amino acids: CASSAQGRVNSPLHF. The CDR3 DNA is TGTGCCAGCAGCGCTCAGGGGAGGGTAAATTCACCCCTCCACTTT.